These T cell receptor beta chains were read from a single sample in a study of blood T cell repertoires in COVID-19. Libraries were prepared by immunoSEQ multiplex PCR; TCRdb keeps only in-frame clonotypes and omits some of them. The table shows some 75,000 clones, with about 89% occurring only once. Sequencing used peripheral blood. All receptors derive from a man in his sixties with acute or convalescent COVID-19. The CDR3 runs from the conserved cysteine through the conserved F or W. D genes are given only for firm matches. Rows may omit the clone size; those that give it use once, few, many or a size class.

cdr3_aa	cdr3_nt	j_call	clone_size	d_call	v_call
CATRAGGSYNEQFF	TGTGCCACCCGAGCGGGAGGATCCTACAATGAGCAGTTCTTC	TRBJ2-1	NA	TRBD2	TRBV6-5
CASSQGLAESPGYF	TGTGCCAGCAGCCAAGGACTAGCGGAGAGCCCGGGGTACTTC	TRBJ2-7	NA	TRBD2	TRBV3-1/TRBV3-2
CASSSIGALDEQYF	TGTGCCAGCAGTTCGATAGGGGCTCTCGACGAGCAGTACTTC	TRBJ2-7	NA	NA	TRBV6-5
CASSPGQGMVEQFF	TGTGCCAGCAGTCCCGGACAGGGAATGGTGGAGCAGTTCTTC	TRBJ2-1	NA	TRBD1	TRBV6-5
CASSDRVGGYTF	TGCGCCAGCAGCGACAGGGTCGGCGGCTACACCTTC	TRBJ1-2	NA	TRBD1	TRBV10-1
CASSPRVSGGGSYEQYF	TGCGCCAGCAGCCCCAGAGTTAGCGGGGGGGGCTCCTACGAGCAGTACTTC	TRBJ2-7	NA	TRBD2	TRBV5-1
CASSFQTSGVPYNEQFF	TGTGCCAGCAGCTTCCAGACTAGCGGGGTCCCCTACAATGAGCAGTTCTTC	TRBJ2-1	NA	TRBD2	TRBV7-2
CASSPNRAGNEKLFF	TGTGCCAGCAGTCCTAACAGGGCGGGTAATGAAAAACTGTTTTTT	TRBJ1-4	NA	NA	TRBV28
CASTDRSNQPQHF	TGTGCCAGCACAGACAGGAGCAATCAGCCCCAGCATTTT	TRBJ1-5	NA	NA	TRBV6-5
CASSFLAGGPYTGELFF	TGCGCCAGCAGCTTTCTAGCGGGAGGGCCTTACACCGGGGAGCTGTTTTTT	TRBJ2-2	NA	TRBD2	TRBV5-1
CASSITGVSPLHF	TGTGCCAGCAGCATTACAGGGGTTTCACCCCTCCACTTT	TRBJ1-6	NA	TRBD1	TRBV27
CASLGQGYGYTF	TGTGCCAGCTTAGGTCAGGGGTACGGCTACACCTTC	TRBJ1-2	NA	NA	TRBV2
CASSLRGNTGELFF	TGTGCCAGCAGCTTACGGGGTAACACCGGGGAGCTGTTTTTT	TRBJ2-2	NA	NA	TRBV7-8
CASSQDSLGYGYTF	TGTGCCAGCAGTCAGGACAGTCTCGGCTATGGCTACACCTTC	TRBJ1-2	NA	NA	TRBV5-6
CASSLKPGDEQYF	TGTGCCAGCTCGCTCAAGCCAGGGGACGAGCAGTACTTC	TRBJ2-7	NA	NA	TRBV18
CAISDDSPNTEAFF	TGTGCCATCAGCGATGACAGCCCCAACACTGAAGCTTTCTTT	TRBJ1-1	NA	NA	TRBV10-3
CASRRPGTGYFQETQYF	TGTGCAAGTCGCCGTCCCGGGACAGGTTATTTCCAAGAGACCCAGTACTTC	TRBJ2-5	NA	NA	TRBV12-2
CASSLEAVYGYTF	TGTGCCAGCAGCTTGGAGGCGGTCTATGGCTACACCTTC	TRBJ1-2	once	NA	TRBV5-4
CASSLRGTANQPQHF	TGTGCCAGCAGTCTAAGAGGGACAGCGAATCAGCCCCAGCATTTT	TRBJ1-5	NA	TRBD1	TRBV27
CASSPGTSKSYEQYF	TGCGCCAGCAGCCCCGGGACTAGTAAATCCTACGAGCAGTACTTC	TRBJ2-7	NA	TRBD2	TRBV5-1
CSAGGWVEQFF	TGCAGTGCAGGGGGCTGGGTTGAGCAGTTCTTC	TRBJ2-1	NA	TRBD1	TRBV20-1
CASSLGWSKNNEQFF	TGTGCCAGCAGCTTAGGCTGGAGTAAGAACAATGAGCAGTTCTTC	TRBJ2-1	NA	NA	TRBV5-8
CASSPSPSLIAKNIQYF	TGTGCCAGCTCACCAAGTCCCTCGCTAATAGCCAAAAACATTCAGTACTTC	TRBJ2-4	once	NA	TRBV18
CASSRRGPFTEAFF	TGTGCCAGCAGCCGGCGGGGGCCGTTCACTGAAGCTTTCTTT	TRBJ1-1	NA	NA	TRBV21-1
CASSLRRTGGDEQYF	TGTGCCAGCAGCTTAAGGAGGACAGGGGGAGACGAGCAGTACTTC	TRBJ2-7	NA	TRBD1	TRBV5-4
CASSPPSGKENIQYF	TGTGCCAGCTCACCACCTTCAGGCAAAGAAAACATTCAGTACTTC	TRBJ2-4	NA	NA	TRBV18
CASSLVLNNEQFF	TGCGCCAGCAGCTTGGTATTAAACAATGAGCAGTTCTTC	TRBJ2-1	NA	NA	TRBV5-1
CASGDGQGRGKETQYF	TGCGCCAGCGGAGACGGACAGGGGCGTGGGAAAGAGACCCAGTACTTC	TRBJ2-5	NA	TRBD1	TRBV10-2
CASSLGGVRPQHF	TGTGCCAGCAGCCTGGGCGGGGTTCGGCCCCAGCATTTT	TRBJ1-5	NA	NA	TRBV12-3/TRBV12-4
CASSNREGETQYF	TGTGCCAGCAGTAACAGGGAGGGGGAGACCCAGTACTTC	TRBJ2-5	NA	NA	TRBV27
CATSDFGGTQYF	TGTGCCACCAGTGATTTCGGAGGGACCCAGTACTTC	TRBJ2-5	NA	NA	TRBV24-1
CASSLAGEGYTQYF	TGTGCCAGCAGCTTAGCAGGGGAGGGTTATACGCAGTATTTT	TRBJ2-3	NA	TRBD2	TRBV7-2
CASSRLVEGYTF	TGTGCCAGCAGCCGGTTGGTGGAGGGCTACACCTTC	TRBJ1-2	once	NA	TRBV7-8
CASRTDRVNGYTF	TGTGCCAGCAGAACCGACAGGGTGAATGGCTACACCTTC	TRBJ1-2	NA	TRBD1	TRBV12-3/TRBV12-4
CASSYRVLKETQYF	TGTGCCAGCAGCTACAGGGTACTGAAAGAGACCCAGTACTTC	TRBJ2-5	NA	NA	TRBV7-9
CASKQGGTEAFF	TGTGCCAGTAAACAGGGCGGCACTGAAGCTTTCTTT	TRBJ1-1	NA	NA	TRBV19
CASSLFGVAAGARENIQYF	TGTGCCAGCAGTTTATTTGGAGTTGCGGCAGGGGCCAGAGAAAACATTCAGTACTTC	TRBJ2-4	NA	NA	TRBV27
CASSREPSGGATDTQYF	TGTGCCAGCAGCCGAGAACCTAGCGGGGGGGCGACAGATACGCAGTATTTT	TRBJ2-3	once	TRBD2	TRBV3-1/TRBV3-2
CASSDFSGGGASTQYF	TGTGCCAGCAGCGATTTTTCGGGCGGGGGGGCTAGTACGCAGTATTTT	TRBJ2-3	NA	TRBD2	TRBV11-2
CASSLRTGLAVYNEQFF	TGTGCCAGCAGCTTACGGACGGGCCTAGCGGTCTACAATGAGCAGTTCTTC	TRBJ2-1	once	TRBD2	TRBV7-3
CASSFSSYNSPLHF	TGTGCCAGCAGCTTCAGCTCCTATAATTCACCCCTCCACTTT	TRBJ1-6	NA	NA	TRBV7-3
CASSSTGGSNQPQHF	TGTGCCAGCAGCTCGACCGGGGGAAGCAATCAGCCCCAGCATTTT	TRBJ1-5	NA	NA	TRBV7-8
CASSQGSGYNEQFF	TGTGCCAGCAGCCAAGGAAGCGGCTACAATGAGCAGTTCTTC	TRBJ2-1	NA	NA	TRBV7-3